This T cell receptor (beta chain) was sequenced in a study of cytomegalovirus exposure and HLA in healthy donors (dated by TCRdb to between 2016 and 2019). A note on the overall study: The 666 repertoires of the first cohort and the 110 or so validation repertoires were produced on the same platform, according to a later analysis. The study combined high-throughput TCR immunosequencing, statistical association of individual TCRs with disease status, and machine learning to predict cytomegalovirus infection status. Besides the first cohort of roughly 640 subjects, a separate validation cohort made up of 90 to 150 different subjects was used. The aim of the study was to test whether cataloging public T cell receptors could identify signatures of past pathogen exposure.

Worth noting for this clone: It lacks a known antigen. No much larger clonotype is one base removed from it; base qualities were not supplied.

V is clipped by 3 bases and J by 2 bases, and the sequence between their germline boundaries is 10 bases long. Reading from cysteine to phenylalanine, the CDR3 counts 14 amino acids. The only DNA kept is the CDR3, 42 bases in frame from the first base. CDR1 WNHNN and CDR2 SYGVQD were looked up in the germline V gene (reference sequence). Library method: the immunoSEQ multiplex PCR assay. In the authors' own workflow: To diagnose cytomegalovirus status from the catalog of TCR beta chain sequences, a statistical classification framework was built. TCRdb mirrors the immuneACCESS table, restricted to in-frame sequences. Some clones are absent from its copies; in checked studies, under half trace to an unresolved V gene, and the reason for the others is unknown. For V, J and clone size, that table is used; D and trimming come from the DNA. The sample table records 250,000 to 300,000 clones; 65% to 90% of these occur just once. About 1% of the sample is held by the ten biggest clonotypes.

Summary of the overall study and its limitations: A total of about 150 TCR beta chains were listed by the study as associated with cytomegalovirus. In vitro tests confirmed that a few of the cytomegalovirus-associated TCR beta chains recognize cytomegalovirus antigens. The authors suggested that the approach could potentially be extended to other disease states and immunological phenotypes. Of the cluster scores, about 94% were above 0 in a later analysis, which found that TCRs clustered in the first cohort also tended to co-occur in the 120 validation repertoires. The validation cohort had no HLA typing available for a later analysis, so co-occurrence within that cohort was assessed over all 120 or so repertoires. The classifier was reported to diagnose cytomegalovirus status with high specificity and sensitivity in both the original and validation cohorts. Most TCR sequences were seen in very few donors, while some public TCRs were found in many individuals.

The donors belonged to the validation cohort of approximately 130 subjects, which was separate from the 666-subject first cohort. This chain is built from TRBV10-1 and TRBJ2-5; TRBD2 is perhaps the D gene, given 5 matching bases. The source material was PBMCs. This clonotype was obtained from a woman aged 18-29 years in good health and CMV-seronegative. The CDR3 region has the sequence CASSDTSGQETQYF. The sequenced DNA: TGCGCCAGCAGTGATACGAGCGGACAAGAGACCCAGTACTTC.